The T cell receptor (beta chain) under discussion was sequenced for a study of Ad26.COV2.S vaccination and SARS-CoV-2 variants. Study details: Within the COV1001 Ad26.COV2.S trial arm, the donor was enrolled. Participants got Ad26.COV2.S intramuscularly, once or twice 56 days apart.

This CDR3 is built from 15 residues. CDR1 and CDR2 from the germline V gene are LNHNV and YYDKDF (reference sequence). Deletions cut 4 bases from V and 0 bases from J, with 10 bases between. Treatment denoted: some 19 received Ad26.COV2.S at low or high dose, single or two shots; 5 received placebo; per-sample allocation not given. The investigators took samples on day 63 after the first vaccine or placebo injection. An adult of 18-55 years in Boston served as donor. TCRdb's copy holds only in-frame clones and misses some; the assay was immunoSEQ multiplex PCR. The sample has hundreds of thousands of clones, 88% seen once.

The chain couples TRBV15 to TRBJ1-5; D gene unclear. This clonotype was obtained from a person between 18 and 65 years old who received the Ad26.COV2.S COVID-19 vaccine or a placebo. The sample was peripheral blood, taken in a trial of Ad26.COV2.S vaccine versus placebo. CDR3 bases: TGTGCCACCAGCATGAATCTCGATAGCAATCAGCCCCAGCATTTT. It is translated as CATSMNLDSNQPQHF. The full variable domain, with the rest looked up from reference TRBV15 and TRBJ1-5, is DAMVIQNPRYQVTQFGKPVTLSCSQTLNHNVMYWYQQKSSQAPKLLFHYYDKDFNNEADTPDNFQSRRPNTSFCFLDIRSPGLGDTAMYLCATSMNLDSNQPQHFGDGTRLSIL.